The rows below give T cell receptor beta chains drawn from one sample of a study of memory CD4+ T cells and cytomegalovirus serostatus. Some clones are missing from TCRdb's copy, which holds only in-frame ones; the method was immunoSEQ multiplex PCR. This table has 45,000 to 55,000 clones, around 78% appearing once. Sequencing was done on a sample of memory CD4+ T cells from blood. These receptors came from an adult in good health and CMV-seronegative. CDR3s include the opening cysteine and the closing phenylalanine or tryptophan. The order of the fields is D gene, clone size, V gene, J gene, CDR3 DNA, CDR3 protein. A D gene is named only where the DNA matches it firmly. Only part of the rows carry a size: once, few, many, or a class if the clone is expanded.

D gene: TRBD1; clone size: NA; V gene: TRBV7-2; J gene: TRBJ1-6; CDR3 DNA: TGTGCCAGCAGCTCCGGGACAGCAGATAATTCACCCCTCCACTTT; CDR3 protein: CASSSGTADNSPLHF
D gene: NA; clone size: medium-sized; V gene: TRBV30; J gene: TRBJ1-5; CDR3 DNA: TGTGCCTGGAGTCCGGGACTTATGGATCAGCCCCAGCATTTT; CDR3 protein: CAWSPGLMDQPQHF
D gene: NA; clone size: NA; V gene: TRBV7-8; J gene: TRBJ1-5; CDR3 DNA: TGTGCCAGCAGCTTAGGTACCCAAGGAGGGCAGCCCCAGCATTTT; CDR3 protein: CASSLGTQGGQPQHF
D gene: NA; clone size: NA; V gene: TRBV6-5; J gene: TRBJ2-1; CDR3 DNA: TGTGCCAGCAGCCACAGTAGCCTCCGAGACAATGAGCAGTTCTTC; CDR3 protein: CASSHSSLRDNEQFF
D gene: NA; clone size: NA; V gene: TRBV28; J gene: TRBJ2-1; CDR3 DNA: TGTGCCAGCACCCAGGTAGGGAGGAATGAGCAGTTCTTC; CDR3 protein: CASTQVGRNEQFF
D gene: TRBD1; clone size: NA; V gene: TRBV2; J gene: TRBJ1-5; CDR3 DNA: TGTGCCAGCAGTGGAACCGGGACAGGGTTCCGTCGGAATCAGCCCCAGCATTTT; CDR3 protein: CASSGTGTGFRRNQPQHF
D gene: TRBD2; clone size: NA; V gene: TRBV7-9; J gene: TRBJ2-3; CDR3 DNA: TGTGCCAGCAGCTTAGGGCCTAGCGGGAGGACTAGCACAGATACGCAGTATTTT; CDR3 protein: CASSLGPSGRTSTDTQYF
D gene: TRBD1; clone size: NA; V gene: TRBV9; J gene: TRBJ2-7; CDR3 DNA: TGTGCCAGCAGCCCAACCGGGACAGACTCCTACGAGCAGTACTTC; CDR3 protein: CASSPTGTDSYEQYF
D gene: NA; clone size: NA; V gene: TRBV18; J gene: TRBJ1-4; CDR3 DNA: TGTGCCAGCTCACCAAACAGGCCCACAACTAATGAAAAACTGTTTTTT; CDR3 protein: CASSPNRPTTNEKLFF
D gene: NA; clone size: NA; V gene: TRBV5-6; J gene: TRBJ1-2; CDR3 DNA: TGTGCCAGCAGCCCGGCCCCCGGGCAGGGCTACACCTTC; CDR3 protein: CASSPAPGQGYTF
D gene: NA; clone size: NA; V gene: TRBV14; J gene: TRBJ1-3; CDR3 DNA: TGTGCCAGCAGCCAATCCGGGACATCAGGAAACACCATATATTTT; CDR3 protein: CASSQSGTSGNTIYF
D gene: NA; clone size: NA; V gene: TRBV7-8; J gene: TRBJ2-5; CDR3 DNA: TGTGCCAGCAGCTCGTCAACTCGGGGGGAGACCCAGTACTTC; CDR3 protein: CASSSSTRGETQYF
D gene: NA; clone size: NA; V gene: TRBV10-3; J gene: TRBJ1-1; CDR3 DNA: TGTGCCATCAGTGCGTCGGGAGGAGGGAACACTGAAGCTTTCTTT; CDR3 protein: CAISASGGGNTEAFF
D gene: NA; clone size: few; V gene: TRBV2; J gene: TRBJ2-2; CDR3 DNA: TGTGCCAGCAGTGAATTCGGCAGAACCGGGGAGCTGTTTTTT; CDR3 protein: CASSEFGRTGELFF
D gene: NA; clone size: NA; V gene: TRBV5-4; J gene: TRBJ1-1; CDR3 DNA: TGTGCCAGCAGCTTGGTGACGGCGGGATCCGGCACTGAAGCTTTCTTT; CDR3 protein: CASSLVTAGSGTEAFF
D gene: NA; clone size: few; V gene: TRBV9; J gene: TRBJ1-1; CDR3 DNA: TGTGCCAGCAGCGTAGCTCTTGGGGGAACGAACACTGAAGCTTTCTTT; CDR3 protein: CASSVALGGTNTEAFF
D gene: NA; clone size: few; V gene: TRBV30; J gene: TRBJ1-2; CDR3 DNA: TGTGCCTGGAGCTTTAACTATGGCTACACCTTC; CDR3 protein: CAWSFNYGYTF
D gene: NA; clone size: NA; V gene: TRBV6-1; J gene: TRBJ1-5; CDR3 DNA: TGTGCCACCCAATTCGACTCCCGTTACAATCAGCCCCAGCATTTT; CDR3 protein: CATQFDSRYNQPQHF
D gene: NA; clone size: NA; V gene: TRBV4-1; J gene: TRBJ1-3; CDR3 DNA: TGCGCCAGCAGCCGCCAGGGACTGACCCTCTCTGGAAACACCATATATTTT; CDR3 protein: CASSRQGLTLSGNTIYF
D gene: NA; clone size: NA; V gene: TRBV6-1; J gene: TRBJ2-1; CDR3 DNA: TGTGCCATTAGGGGTTACTCCAATGAGCAGTTCTTC; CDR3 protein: CAIRGYSNEQFF
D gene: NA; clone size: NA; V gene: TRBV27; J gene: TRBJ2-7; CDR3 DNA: TGTGCCAGCAACCGCCATCAGGGCGCCTACGAGCAGTACTTC; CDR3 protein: CASNRHQGAYEQYF
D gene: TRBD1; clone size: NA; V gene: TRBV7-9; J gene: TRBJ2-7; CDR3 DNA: TGTGCCAGCAGCTCAAACCCGGACAGGAAAGCCTACGAGCAGTACTTC; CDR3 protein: CASSSNPDRKAYEQYF
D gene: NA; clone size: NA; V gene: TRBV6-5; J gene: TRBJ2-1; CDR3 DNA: TGTGCCAGCAGTTACTCGGCCGAGCAGTTCTTC; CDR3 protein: CASSYSAEQFF
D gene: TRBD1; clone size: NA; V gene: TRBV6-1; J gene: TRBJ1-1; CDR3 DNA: TGTGCCAGCAGTTTGCCGACAGGGAGGACTGAAGCTTTCTTT; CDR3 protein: CASSLPTGRTEAFF
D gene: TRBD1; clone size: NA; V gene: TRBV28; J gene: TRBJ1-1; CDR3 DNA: TGTGCCAGCGAAACAGGGGCAATGAACACTGAAGCTTTCTTT; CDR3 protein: CASETGAMNTEAFF
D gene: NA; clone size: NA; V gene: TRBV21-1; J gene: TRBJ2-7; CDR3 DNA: TGTGCCAGCTTTATAACTACAGGGGAATCCTACGAGCAGTACTTC; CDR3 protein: CASFITTGESYEQYF
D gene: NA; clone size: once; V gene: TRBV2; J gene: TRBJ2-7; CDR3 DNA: TGTGCCAGCAGTAAACGGGTGGCAGGGAACGAGCAGTACTTC; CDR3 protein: CASSKRVAGNEQYF
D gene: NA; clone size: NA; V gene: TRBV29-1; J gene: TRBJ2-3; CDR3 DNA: TGCAGCGTTAGTGACAACACAGATACGCAGTATTTT; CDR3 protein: CSVSDNTDTQYF
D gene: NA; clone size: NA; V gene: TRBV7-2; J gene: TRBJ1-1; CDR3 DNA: TGTGCCAGCAGCGGAAACAGATTGAACACTGAAGCTTTCTTT; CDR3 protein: CASSGNRLNTEAFF
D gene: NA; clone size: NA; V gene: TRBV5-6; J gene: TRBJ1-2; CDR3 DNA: TGTGCCAGCAGCATACCTATTTCTGGCTACACCTTC; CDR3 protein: CASSIPISGYTF
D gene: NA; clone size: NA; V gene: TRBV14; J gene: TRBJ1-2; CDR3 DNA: TGTGCCAGCAGCCAAGAAGGGACCAGAGCTAACTATGGCTACACCTTC; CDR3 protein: CASSQEGTRANYGYTF
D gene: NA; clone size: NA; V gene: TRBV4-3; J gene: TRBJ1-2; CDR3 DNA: TGCGCCAGCAGCCAAGCGGGACTCGCTAACTATGGCTACACCTTC; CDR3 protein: CASSQAGLANYGYTF
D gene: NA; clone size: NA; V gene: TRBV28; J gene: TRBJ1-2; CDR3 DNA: TGTGCCAGCAGTTTTGAATGGGGAGGCTACACCTTC; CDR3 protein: CASSFEWGGYTF
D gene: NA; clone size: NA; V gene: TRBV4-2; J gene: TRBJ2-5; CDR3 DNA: TGTGCCAGCAGCCAAGATCCGTTACCTCAAGAGACCCAGTACTTC; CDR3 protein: CASSQDPLPQETQYF
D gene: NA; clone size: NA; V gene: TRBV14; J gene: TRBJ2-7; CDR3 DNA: TGTGCCAGCAGCCATCCTGGGGGAGGAGGGCAGTACTTC; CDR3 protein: CASSHPGGGGQYF
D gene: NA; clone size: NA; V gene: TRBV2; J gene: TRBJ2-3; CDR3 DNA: TGTGCCAGCAGTGTGTGGGTCGGGCGCACAGATACGCAGTATTTT; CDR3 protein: CASSVWVGRTDTQYF
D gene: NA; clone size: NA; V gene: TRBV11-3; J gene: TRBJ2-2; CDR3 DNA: TGTGCCAGCAGCTTCTATGTTTTGACAGGCGAGAAGGGCGGGGAGCTGTTTTTT; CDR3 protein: CASSFYVLTGEKGGELFF
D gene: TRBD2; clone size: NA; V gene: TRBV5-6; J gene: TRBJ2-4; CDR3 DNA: TGTGCCAGCAGCTTGGCCGGGACTAGCGGGAACATTCAGTACTTC; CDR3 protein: CASSLAGTSGNIQYF
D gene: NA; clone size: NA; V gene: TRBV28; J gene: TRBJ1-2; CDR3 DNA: TGTGCCAGCAGTAGACAACCGGGACCTAACTATGGCTACACCTTC; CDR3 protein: CASSRQPGPNYGYTF
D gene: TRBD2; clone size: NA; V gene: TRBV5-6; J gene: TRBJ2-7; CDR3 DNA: TGTGCCAGCAGCTTGGTCACTAGCGGGGGGAAAACCTACGAGCAGTACTTC; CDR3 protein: CASSLVTSGGKTYEQYF
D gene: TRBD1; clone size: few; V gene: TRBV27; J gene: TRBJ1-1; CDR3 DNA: TGTGCCAGCAGGTACAACAGGGGGACTGAAGCTTTCTTT; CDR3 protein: CASRYNRGTEAFF
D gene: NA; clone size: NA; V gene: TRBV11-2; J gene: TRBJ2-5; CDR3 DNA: TGTGCCAGCAGCTTAGATGGAGAGACTAGTCCTCAAGAGACCCAGTACTTC; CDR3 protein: CASSLDGETSPQETQYF
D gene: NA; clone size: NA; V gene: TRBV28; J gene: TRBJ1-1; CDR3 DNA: TGTGCCAGCAGCCGAAGGGGGGGTCGGACTGAAGCTTTCTTT; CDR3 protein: CASSRRGGRTEAFF
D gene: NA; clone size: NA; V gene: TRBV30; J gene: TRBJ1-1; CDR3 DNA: TGTGCCTGGAAAAGGGGAGGGAGTGGTGAAGCTTTCTTT; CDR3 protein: CAWKRGGSGEAFF